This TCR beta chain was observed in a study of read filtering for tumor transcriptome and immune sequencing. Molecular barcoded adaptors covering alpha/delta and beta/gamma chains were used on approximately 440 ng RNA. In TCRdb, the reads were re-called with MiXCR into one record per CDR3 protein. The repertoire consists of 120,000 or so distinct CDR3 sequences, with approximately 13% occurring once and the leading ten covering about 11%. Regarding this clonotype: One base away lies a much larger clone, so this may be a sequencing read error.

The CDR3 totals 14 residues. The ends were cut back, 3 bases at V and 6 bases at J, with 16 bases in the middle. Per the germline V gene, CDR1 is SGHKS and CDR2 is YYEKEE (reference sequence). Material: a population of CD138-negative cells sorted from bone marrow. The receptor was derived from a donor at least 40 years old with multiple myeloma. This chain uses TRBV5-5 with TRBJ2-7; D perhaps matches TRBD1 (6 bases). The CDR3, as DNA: TGTGCCAGCAGCTGGTCCCGGGCCAGGGGCGAGCAGTACTTC. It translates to CASSWSRARGEQYF.